This is a list of T cell receptor beta chains from one sample in a study of cytomegalovirus exposure and HLA in healthy donors. TCRdb's table, derived via immunoSEQ multiplex PCR, lists solely in-frame clones and lacks some. Here the sample spans 150,000 or so clones, 65% to 85% being singletons. Sequenced: PBMCs. Every receptor here comes from a woman between 50 and 59 years old in good health and CMV-seropositive. The CDR3 runs from the conserved cysteine through the conserved F or W. Fields, in order: CDR3 DNA, CDR3 protein, clone size, V gene, D gene, J gene. The D gene is left open where the match is weak. Clone size is not always given. Where it is, it says once, few, many or a class for expanded clones.

CDR3nt: TGTGCCAGCAGCGAACAGGGGATTAACACCGGGGAGCTGTTTTTT
CDR3aa: CASSEQGINTGELFF
abundance: -
v_gene: TRBV2
d_gene: TRBD1
j_gene: TRBJ2-2

CDR3nt: TGTGCCAGCAGCTTAGCGCCCGGACAGGGCGGTGAAGCTTTCTTT
CDR3aa: CASSLAPGQGGEAFF
abundance: -
v_gene: TRBV11-1
d_gene: TRBD1
j_gene: TRBJ1-1

CDR3nt: TGTGCCACCAGCAGGGACCAGGGGAATCAGCCCCAGCATTTT
CDR3aa: CATSRDQGNQPQHF
abundance: -
v_gene: TRBV15
d_gene: -
j_gene: TRBJ1-5

CDR3nt: TGTGCCAGCAGCCAAGAACGGCTAGGGGGTTCTAATGAAAAACTGTTTTTT
CDR3aa: CASSQERLGGSNEKLFF
abundance: -
v_gene: TRBV4-2
d_gene: -
j_gene: TRBJ1-4

CDR3nt: TGTGCCAGCAGCCGCGGGACTGACAATGAGCAGTTCTTC
CDR3aa: CASSRGTDNEQFF
abundance: -
v_gene: TRBV7-6
d_gene: -
j_gene: TRBJ2-1

CDR3nt: TGCGCCAGCAGCTTAGGAGGGGAGAACACTGAAGCTTTCTTT
CDR3aa: CASSLGGENTEAFF
abundance: -
v_gene: TRBV5-1
d_gene: -
j_gene: TRBJ1-1

CDR3nt: TGTGCCAGCAGCTTAGACGCGGGGGGCCACAATGAGCAGTTCTTC
CDR3aa: CASSLDAGGHNEQFF
abundance: -
v_gene: TRBV7-2
d_gene: TRBD2
j_gene: TRBJ2-1

CDR3nt: TGTGCCAGCAGCGTAGTTGGGACAGGGGGTGGCTACACCTTC
CDR3aa: CASSVVGTGGGYTF
abundance: -
v_gene: TRBV9
d_gene: TRBD1
j_gene: TRBJ1-2

CDR3nt: TGCGCCAGCAGCCAAGATGCTGCAGGGGCCATCGGCCGAGGGTACGAGCAGTACTTC
CDR3aa: CASSQDAAGAIGRGYEQYF
abundance: -
v_gene: TRBV4-3
d_gene: -
j_gene: TRBJ2-7

CDR3nt: TGTGCCTGGAGCGCCACAGGTGCTCGTAATGAAAAACTGTTTTTT
CDR3aa: CAWSATGARNEKLFF
abundance: -
v_gene: TRBV30
d_gene: -
j_gene: TRBJ1-4

CDR3nt: TGTGCCAGCAGTGCCGGGACTAGAAATGAGCAGTTCTTC
CDR3aa: CASSAGTRNEQFF
abundance: once
v_gene: TRBV6-6
d_gene: TRBD2
j_gene: TRBJ2-1

CDR3nt: TGCGCCAGCAGCAACTACTATGGCTACACCTTC
CDR3aa: CASSNYYGYTF
abundance: -
v_gene: TRBV5-1
d_gene: -
j_gene: TRBJ1-2

CDR3nt: TGTGCCAGCTCACAGAACTCAGGGGACTATGGCTACACCTTC
CDR3aa: CASSQNSGDYGYTF
abundance: once
v_gene: TRBV18
d_gene: -
j_gene: TRBJ1-2

CDR3nt: TGTGCCAGCAGGAGGTGGGGGCCAGGTCAGCCCCAGCATTTT
CDR3aa: CASRRWGPGQPQHF
abundance: -
v_gene: TRBV5-4
d_gene: -
j_gene: TRBJ1-5

CDR3nt: TGCGCCAGCAGCTTGGGACTAGCGGGGGCCACAGATACGCAGTATTTT
CDR3aa: CASSLGLAGATDTQYF
abundance: -
v_gene: TRBV5-1
d_gene: TRBD2
j_gene: TRBJ2-3

CDR3nt: TGTGCCAGTAGTATTGGAGGGGGCGGCCAAAATCAGCCCCAGCATTTT
CDR3aa: CASSIGGGGQNQPQHF
abundance: -
v_gene: TRBV19
d_gene: TRBD1
j_gene: TRBJ1-5

CDR3nt: TGTGCCAGCTCACAGGACAGCTACACCGGGGAGCTGTTTTTT
CDR3aa: CASSQDSYTGELFF
abundance: -
v_gene: TRBV18
d_gene: -
j_gene: TRBJ2-2

CDR3nt: TGTGCCTGGGGACAGGGTACCTCTGGAAACACCATATATTTT
CDR3aa: CAWGQGTSGNTIYF
abundance: -
v_gene: TRBV30
d_gene: TRBD1
j_gene: TRBJ1-3

CDR3nt: TGTGCCAGTAGTTTTAGCGGGGGGTTACGCAATGAGCAGTTCTTC
CDR3aa: CASSFSGGLRNEQFF
abundance: -
v_gene: TRBV19
d_gene: TRBD2
j_gene: TRBJ2-1

CDR3nt: TGTGCTAGTGGTTTGGTACCGGGACAGAACAATCAGCCCCAGCATTTT
CDR3aa: CASGLVPGQNNQPQHF
abundance: -
v_gene: TRBV12-5
d_gene: TRBD1
j_gene: TRBJ1-5

CDR3nt: TGTGCCAGCAGTCCTCCTAGCAACACTGAAGCTTTCTTT
CDR3aa: CASSPPSNTEAFF
abundance: few
v_gene: TRBV6-5
d_gene: -
j_gene: TRBJ1-1

CDR3nt: TGTGCCAGCAGCTGGACAGGGCTATCCTACGAGCAGTACTTC
CDR3aa: CASSWTGLSYEQYF
abundance: -
v_gene: TRBV7-8
d_gene: TRBD1
j_gene: TRBJ2-7

CDR3nt: TGTGCCAGCTCGCCCATTGGGACAGACCAAGAGACCCAGTACTTC
CDR3aa: CASSPIGTDQETQYF
abundance: -
v_gene: TRBV18
d_gene: TRBD1
j_gene: TRBJ2-5

CDR3nt: TGTGCCAGCAGCTTACTGAGAGAGACCCAGTACTTC
CDR3aa: CASSLLRETQYF
abundance: -
v_gene: TRBV7-9
d_gene: -
j_gene: TRBJ2-5